One sample yielded the 25 T cell receptor beta chains listed below, sequenced in a study of blood T cell repertoires in COVID-19. This table comes from immunoSEQ multiplex PCR, and its TCRdb copy is limited to in-frame clones, with some not included. Seen here are 260,000 or so clones, approximately 88% observed once, and the top ten hold 2.5% to 3%. Sequenced: PBMCs or T cells enriched from blood (not recorded which). The receptors stem from a woman aged 25 to 45 with acute COVID-19.

The CDR3 region has the DNA TGCGCCAGCAGCAACATCCGGGACAGCTATCAAGCTTTCTTT. Its translation is CASSNIRDSYQAFF. The V gene is TRBV4-1, the J gene TRBJ1-1; 7 bases are a match to TRBD1. Germline lookup yields CDR1 MGHRA and CDR2 YSYEKL. CDR3 length: 14 amino acids. V was pared by 5 bases and J by 9 bases, with 12 bases of the junction left unmatched.

The chain employs TRBV27 and TRBJ2-1, with D uncertain. The CDR3 contains 14 residues. The germline gives CDR1 MNHEY, CDR2 SMNVEV (reference sequence). V shed 0 bases and J shed 7 bases, with 10 bases lying between them. CDR3 residues: CASSLSKVTNEQFF. The DNA of the CDR3 is TGTGCCAGCAGTTTATCGAAGGTGACTAATGAGCAGTTCTTC.

There are many counts of this clone. This chain joins TRBV19 and TRBJ1-6; D might be TRBD1 (6 bases). The germline CDR1 and CDR2 sequences are LNHDA and SQIVND (reference sequence). The CDR3 is 16 residues long. V lost 5 bases, J lost 2 bases, and 13 bases lay in between. The CDR3 DNA reads TGTGCCAGTAGTTTCACAGGGATCACCTATAATTCACCCCTCCACTTT. Residues: CASSFTGITYNSPLHF.

The J gene is TRBJ1-6, the V gene TRBV4-1; D is undetermined. Trimming removed 5 bases at V and 8 bases at J, with 4 bases between. Germline V CDR1 and CDR2: MGHRA, YSYEKL. This CDR3 region has 11 residues. As DNA, the CDR3 is TGCGCCAGCAGCGAGGATTCACCCCTCCACTTT. It is translated as CASSEDSPLHF.

The J gene is TRBJ1-2, the V gene TRBV10-3; the D gene is possibly TRBD1 (5 bases). Trimming took 4 bases from V and 0 from J, leaving 15 bases between them. Looked up from germline, CDR1 is ENHRY and CDR2 is SYGVKD. This CDR3 contains 16 residues. The CDR3, as DNA: TGTGCCATCAGTGCCACTCAGGGAGGAACTAACTATGGCTACACCTTC. Translated: CAISATQGGTNYGYTF.

The chain recombines TRBV27 with TRBJ2-3; D is perhaps TRBD2 (6 bases). The germline gives CDR1 MNHEY, CDR2 SMNVEV (reference sequence). The V end was cut by 1 base, the J end by 2 bases, with 7 bases between. There are 14 residues in the CDR3. The CDR3 region has the DNA TGTGCCAGCAGTTTATGGGGGGACACAGATACGCAGTATTTT. Amino acid sequence: CASSLWGDTDTQYF.

This clone has just a few counts. The chain joins TRBV7-9 to TRBJ1-1; D possibly corresponds to TRBD1 (6 bases). V gave up 7 bases and J gave up 0 bases, with 18 bases separating them. CDR1 SEHNR and CDR2 FQNEAQ come from the germline V gene (reference sequence). The length of the CDR3 is 16 residues. The CDR3 DNA sequence: TGTGCCAGCAAAGGGCAGGGGCGGTTAATGAACACTGAAGCTTTCTTT. This codes for CASKGQGRLMNTEAFF.

The CDR3 loop is CASSFVQGTTYEQYF. The CDR3 DNA reads as TGCGCCAGCAGCTTTGTTCAAGGGACAACGTACGAGCAGTACTTC. V usage is TRBV5-1 and J usage is TRBJ2-7; TRBD1 might be the D (6 bases). This CDR3 comprises 15 residues. V was cut by 2 bases and J by 4 bases, with 16 bases left in between. CDR1 is SGHRS, CDR2 YFSETQ, per germline.

The chain joins TRBV19 to TRBJ2-3; 15 bases line up with TRBD2. Germline lookup yields CDR1 LNHDA and CDR2 SQIVND (reference sequence). V lost 5 bases to trimming and J lost 3 bases; unmatched junction nucleotides: 3. The CDR3 is 16 residues long. CDR3 DNA: TGTGCCAGTAGTTCTGGGACTAGCGGGGGGACAGATACGCAGTATTTT. It translates to CASSSGTSGGTDTQYF.

The gene calls are TRBV5-1 and TRBJ2-5, with TRBD1 matching over 8 bases. The CDR3 contains 15 residues. Germline V gives CDR1 SGHRS, CDR2 YFSETQ. Trimming took 0 bases from V and 5 from J; bases not matched to a gene: 6. DNA for the CDR3: TGCGCCAGCAGCTTGGGGACAGGGAGCTATGAGACCCAGTACTTC. This encodes CASSLGTGSYETQYF.

The chain uses TRBV5-6 and TRBJ2-3; D uncertain. Germline CDR1 and CDR2: SGHDT and YYEEEE. Trimming cost V 2 bases and J 4 bases, with 5 bases left between them. This CDR3 spans 12 amino acids. CDR3 in amino acids: CASSFVADTQYF. CDR3 bases: TGTGCCAGCAGCTTCGTTGCAGATACGCAGTATTTT.

This clone showed up just a few times. This chain joins TRBV5-6 and TRBJ2-7; 7 nucleotides align to TRBD1. V lost 1 base to trimming and J lost 3 bases; unmatched junction nucleotides: 4. CDR3 size: 14 residues. In germline, CDR1 is SGHDT, CDR2 YYEEEE. Here the CDR3 reads CASSLNWDSYEQYF. The CDR3 nucleotides read TGTGCCAGCAGCTTGAATTGGGACAGCTACGAGCAGTACTTC. Together with reference TRBV5-6 and TRBJ2-7, the CDR3 gives the full variable domain: DAGVTQSPTHLIKTRGQQVTLRCSPKSGHDTVSWYQQALGQGPQFIFQYYEEEERQRGNFPDRFSGHQFPNYSSELNVNALLLGDSALYLCASSLNWDSYEQYFGPGTRLTVT.

J is TRBJ2-7 and V is TRBV19; 7 bases are shared with TRBD2. The CDR3 has 16 residues. Germline V gene sequence: CDR1 LNHDA, CDR2 SQIVND (reference sequence). With 1 base clipped from V and 4 bases from J, the junction kept 10 bases outside the gene matches. CDR3 coding DNA: TGTGCCAGTAGTATAGGCCCCCCGAGCGGGGTTTACGAGCAGTACTTC. Its protein product is CASSIGPPSGVYEQYF.

The genes are TRBV4-1 and TRBJ2-7; D might be TRBD1 (6 bases). V lost 2 bases and J lost 3, with 11 bases in between. This CDR3 has 14 residues. Germline loops: CDR1 MGHRA, CDR2 YSYEKL. CDR3 sequence reads: CASSQTTGIYEQYF. The CDR3 region has the DNA TGCGCCAGCAGCCAAACTACAGGGATCTACGAGCAGTACTTC.

The genes are TRBV18 and TRBJ2-5; 10 bases are shared with TRBD1. Germline CDR1 and CDR2: KGHSH and LQKENI. The CDR3 spans 16 residues. Trimming removed 2 bases from V and 1 base from J; junction bases left unmatched: 4. The CDR3 sequence is CASSPGTGAGQETQYF. The CDR3 DNA sequence: TGTGCCAGCTCACCAGGGACAGGGGCCGGCCAAGAGACCCAGTACTTC.

The CDR3 loop is CASSQSRDRGDYGYTF. The CDR3 DNA sequence: TGTGCCAGCAGCCAATCAAGGGACAGGGGCGACTATGGCTACACCTTC. The chain joins TRBV16 to TRBJ1-2; 10 bases fit TRBD1. V lost 0 bases and J lost 3; bases outside the gene matches: 4. CDR1 and CDR2 (germline): KGHSY, FQNENV. The CDR3 spans 16 residues. The full variable domain, with the rest looked up from reference TRBV16 and TRBJ1-2, is GEEVAQTPKHLVRGEGQKAKLYCAPIKGHSYVFWYQQVLKNEFKFLISFQNENVFDETGMPKERFSAKCLPNSPCSLEIQATKLEDSAVYFCASSQSRDRGDYGYTFGSGTRLTVV.

In this sample, this clone turned up once. The rearrangement links TRBV30 to TRBJ1-4; TRBD1 is a possible D gene (5 bases). V was pared by 4 bases and J by 9 bases, with 15 bases between. This CDR3 contains 13 residues. Per germline, CDR1 GTSNPN and CDR2 SVGIG (reference sequence). The DNA for the CDR3 is TGTGCCTGGACCACCGGGGGACCCCAAAAACTGTTTTTT. Protein: CAWTTGGPQKLFF.

The table lists this clone with many counts. The chain uses TRBV6-2 or TRBV6-3 and TRBJ1-2, with D possibly matching TRBD1 (6 bases). The germline CDR1 and CDR2 sequences are MNHEY and SVGEGT. Trimming pared 4 bases from V and 3 bases from J, leaving 15 bases between. CDR3 size: 15 residues. The CDR3 spells CASSSIDRNYYGYTF. The CDR3 region has the DNA TGTGCCAGCAGTTCCATAGACAGGAACTACTATGGCTACACCTTC.

The J gene is TRBJ1-3, the V gene TRBV7-2; weak D call: TRBD1 (5 bases). V lost 2 bases, J lost 0 bases, and 8 bases lay in between. The CDR3 sequence is 15 residues long. Germline-derived CDR1 and CDR2 are SGHTA and FQGNSA. The chain's CDR3 is CASSLSGGSGNTIYF. As DNA, the CDR3 is TGTGCCAGCAGCTTATCCGGGGGCTCTGGAAACACCATATATTTT. Full variable domain (rest looked up from reference TRBV7-2 and TRBJ1-3): GAGVSQSPSNKVTEKGKDVELRCDPISGHTALYWYRQSLGQGLEFLIYFQGNSAPDKSGLPSDRFSAERTGGSVSTLTIQRTQQEDSAVYLCASSLSGGSGNTIYFGEGSWLTVV.

J is TRBJ1-6 and V is TRBV7-6; TRBD1 is a possible D gene (5 bases). Trimming took 5 bases from V and 13 from J, leaving 12 bases between them. Germline-derived CDR1 and CDR2 are SGHVS and FNYEAQ. The length of the CDR3 is 12 residues. The CDR3, as DNA: TGTGCCAGCAGCCCCACCGGGGGGCCCCTCCACTTT. This codes for CASSPTGGPLHF.

Concerning this clone itself: Other DNA sequences from this sample encode an identical CDR3 as well. The chain has TRBV19 and TRBJ1-1; a weak D match, TRBD1 (6 bases). V lost 1 base and J lost 8, with 8 bases in between. CDR1 and CDR2 from the germline V gene are LNHDA and SQIVND (reference sequence). This CDR3 comprises 12 residues. DNA for the CDR3: TGTGCCAGTAGTATAGGACAGGCCGAAGCTTTCTTT. It is translated as CASSIGQAEAFF.

The CDR3 nucleotides are TGTGCCAGCAGCTTGTATTTCAATCAGCCCCAGCATTTT. Translated: CASSLYFNQPQHF. The chain links TRBV5-5 to TRBJ1-5; D not resolved. Germline V gives CDR1 SGHKS, CDR2 YYEKEE (reference sequence). V lost 1 base and J 3 bases, leaving 5 bases between the germline ends. The CDR3 spans 13 residues.

This clone was seen once. The chain's CDR3 is CSVDPTGNTEAFF. CDR3 bases: TGCAGCGTTGACCCGACTGGGAACACTGAAGCTTTCTTT. V gene TRBV29-1 combines with J gene TRBJ1-1; D gene uncertain. The CDR3 loop spans 13 amino acids. The V end lost 3 bases, the J end lost 1 base, and 9 bases lay between the germline ends. CDR1 and CDR2 (germline): SQVTM, ANQGSEA.

This sequence joins TRBV6-4 and TRBJ1-6; D gene ambiguous. Trimming shortened V by 6 bases and J by 7 bases, and 10 bases separated the two germline ends. Germline CDR1 and CDR2: MRHNA and SNTAGT. This CDR3 contains 13 residues. In nucleotides, the CDR3 is TGTGCCAGCAGCGCCGAGGAGAATTCACCCCTCCACTTT. Its protein is CASSAEENSPLHF.

The count of this clone is one. This chain links TRBV4-1 with TRBJ1-1, with 7 bases fitting TRBD1. The CDR3 loop spans 14 amino acids. In germline, CDR1 is MGHRA, CDR2 YSYEKL. V shed 3 bases and J 5 bases; nucleotides not matched to a gene: 6. The CDR3 reads CASSQDGTETEAFF. The CDR3 DNA reads as TGCGCCAGCAGCCAGGACGGGACAGAGACTGAAGCTTTCTTT.